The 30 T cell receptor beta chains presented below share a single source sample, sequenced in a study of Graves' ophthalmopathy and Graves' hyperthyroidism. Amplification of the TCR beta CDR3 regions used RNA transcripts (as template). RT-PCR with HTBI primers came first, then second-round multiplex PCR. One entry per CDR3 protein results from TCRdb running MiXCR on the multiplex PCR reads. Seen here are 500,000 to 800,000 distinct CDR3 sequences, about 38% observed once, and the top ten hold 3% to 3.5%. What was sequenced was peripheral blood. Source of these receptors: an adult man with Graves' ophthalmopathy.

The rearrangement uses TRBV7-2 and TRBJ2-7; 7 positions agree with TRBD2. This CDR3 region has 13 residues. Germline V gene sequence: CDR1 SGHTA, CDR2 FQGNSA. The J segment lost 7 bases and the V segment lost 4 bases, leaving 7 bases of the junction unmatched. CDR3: CASSSQRTREQYF. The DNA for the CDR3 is TGTGCCAGCAGCTCCCAGCGGACTAGAGAGCAGTACTTC.

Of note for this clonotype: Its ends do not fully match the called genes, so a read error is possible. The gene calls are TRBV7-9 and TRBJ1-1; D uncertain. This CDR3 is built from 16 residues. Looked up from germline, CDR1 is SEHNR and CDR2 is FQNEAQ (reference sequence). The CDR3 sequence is CASSLEGRLLATEAFF. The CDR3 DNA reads TGTGCCAGCAGTTTAGAGGGCAGGCTGCTAGCCACTGAAGCTTTCTTT.

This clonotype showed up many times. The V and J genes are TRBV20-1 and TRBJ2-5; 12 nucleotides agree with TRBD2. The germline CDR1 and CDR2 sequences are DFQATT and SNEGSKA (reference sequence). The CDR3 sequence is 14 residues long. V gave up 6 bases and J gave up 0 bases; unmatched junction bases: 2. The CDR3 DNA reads TGCAGTGCAGGACTAGCGGGAAACCAAGAGACCCAGTACTTC. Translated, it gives CSAGLAGNQETQYF.

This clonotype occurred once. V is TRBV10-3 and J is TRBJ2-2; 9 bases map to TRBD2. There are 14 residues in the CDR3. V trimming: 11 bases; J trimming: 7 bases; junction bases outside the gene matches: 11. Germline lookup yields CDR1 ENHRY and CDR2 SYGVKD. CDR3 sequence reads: CALRREGQDGELFF. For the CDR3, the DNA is TGTGCCCTAAGGCGGGAGGGCCAGGACGGGGAGCTGTTTTTT.

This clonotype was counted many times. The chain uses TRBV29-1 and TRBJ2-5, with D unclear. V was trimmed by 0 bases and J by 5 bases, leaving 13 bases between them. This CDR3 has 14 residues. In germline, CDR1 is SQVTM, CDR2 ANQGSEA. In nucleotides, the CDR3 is TGCAGCGTTGAAGATAACGGGCCTCGGGAGACCCAGTACTTC. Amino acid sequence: CSVEDNGPRETQYF.

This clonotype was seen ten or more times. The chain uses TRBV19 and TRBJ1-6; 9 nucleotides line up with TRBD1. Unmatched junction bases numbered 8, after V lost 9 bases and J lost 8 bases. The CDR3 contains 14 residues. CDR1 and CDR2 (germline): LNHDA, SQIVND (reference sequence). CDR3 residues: CASKGGTGYSPLHF. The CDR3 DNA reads TGTGCCAGCAAGGGCGGGACAGGGTATTCACCCCTCCACTTT.

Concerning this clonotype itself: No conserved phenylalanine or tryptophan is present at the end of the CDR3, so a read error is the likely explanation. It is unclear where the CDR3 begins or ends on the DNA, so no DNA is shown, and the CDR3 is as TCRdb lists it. CDR3 in amino acids: CSVERTGGGYTFGS. V gene TRBV29-1 combines with J gene TRBJ2-5; TRBD1 is taken as the D call from the table, unchecked against the DNA. The germline V gene encodes CDR1 SQVTM and CDR2 ANQGSEA. The CDR3 has 14 residues if both end residues are counted.

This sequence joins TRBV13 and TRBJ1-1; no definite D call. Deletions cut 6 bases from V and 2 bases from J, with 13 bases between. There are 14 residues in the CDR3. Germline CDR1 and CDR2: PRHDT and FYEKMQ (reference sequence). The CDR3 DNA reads TGTGCCAGCAGTGAAGGGCAGTCAAACACTGAAGCTTTCTTT. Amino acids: CASSEGQSNTEAFF.

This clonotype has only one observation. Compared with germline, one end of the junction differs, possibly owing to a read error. CDR3 in DNA: TGTGCCAGCAGCGTTGGGCAGGGTGTCTCCAACGAGCAGTACTTC. This translates into CASSVGQGVSNEQYF. The chain employs TRBV9 and TRBJ2-7, with D tentatively TRBD1 (5 bases). Germline V lookup: CDR1 SGDLS, CDR2 YYNGEE. The CDR3 is made up of 15 amino acids.

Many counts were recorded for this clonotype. The CDR3 region has the DNA TGCAGTGCTAGCGGACAGGGTGGAAACTATGGCTACACCTTC. It codes for CSASGQGGNYGYTF. The chain employs TRBV20-1 and TRBJ1-2; 8 bases are a match to TRBD1. The CDR3 extends over 14 amino acids. V was pared by 3 bases and J by 2 bases, with 5 bases of the junction left unmatched. CDR1 and CDR2 from the germline V gene are DFQATT and SNEGSKA (reference sequence).

CDR3 amino acids: CASRTLSRGGETQYF. In nucleotides, the CDR3 is TGTGCCAGCAGAACCCTCTCCAGGGGAGGAGAGACCCAGTACTTC. The V and J genes are TRBV2 and TRBJ2-5; D may match TRBD1 or TRBD2 (6 bases each). V lost 6 bases to trimming and J lost 4 bases, with 18 bases between them. The CDR3 has 15 amino acids. CDR1 and CDR2 (germline): SNHLY, FYNNEI. The full variable domain, in which reference TRBV2 and TRBJ2-5 provide the parts outside the CDR3, is EPEVTQTPSHQVTQMGQEVILRCVPISNHLYFYWYRQILGQKVEFLVSFYNNEISEKSEIFDDQFSVERPDGSNFTLKIRSTKLEDSAMYFCASRTLSRGGETQYFGPGTRLLVL.

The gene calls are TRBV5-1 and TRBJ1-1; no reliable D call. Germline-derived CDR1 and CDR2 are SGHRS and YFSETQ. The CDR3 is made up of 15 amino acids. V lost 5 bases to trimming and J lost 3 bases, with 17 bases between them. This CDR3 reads CASRLHPAQDTEAFF. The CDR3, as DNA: TGCGCCAGCAGGCTCCATCCCGCACAAGACACTGAAGCTTTCTTT.

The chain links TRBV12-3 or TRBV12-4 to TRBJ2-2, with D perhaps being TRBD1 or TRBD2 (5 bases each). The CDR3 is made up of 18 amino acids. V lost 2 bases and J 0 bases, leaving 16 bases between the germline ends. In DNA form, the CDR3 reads TGTGCCAGCAGTTTACCCAAGGGGACGGGCACGAACACCGGGGAGCTGTTTTTT. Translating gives CASSLPKGTGTNTGELFF.

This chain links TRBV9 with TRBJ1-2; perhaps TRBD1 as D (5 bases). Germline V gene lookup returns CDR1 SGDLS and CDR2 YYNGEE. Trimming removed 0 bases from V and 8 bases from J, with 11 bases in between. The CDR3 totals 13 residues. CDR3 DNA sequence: TGTGCCAGCAGCGTAGTGTTGCAGGGCGGCTACACCTTC. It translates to CASSVVLQGGYTF.

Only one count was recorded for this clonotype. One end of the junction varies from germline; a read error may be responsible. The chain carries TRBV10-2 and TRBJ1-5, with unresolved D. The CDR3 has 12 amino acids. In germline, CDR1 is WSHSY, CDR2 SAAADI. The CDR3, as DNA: TGTGCCAGCAGTGGGAGGCTGAAACCCCAGCATTTT. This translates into CASSGRLKPQHF.

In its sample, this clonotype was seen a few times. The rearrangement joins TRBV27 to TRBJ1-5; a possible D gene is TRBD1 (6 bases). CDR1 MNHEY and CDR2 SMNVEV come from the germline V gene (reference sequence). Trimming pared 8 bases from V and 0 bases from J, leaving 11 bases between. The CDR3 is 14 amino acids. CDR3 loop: CASAYRDSNQPQHF. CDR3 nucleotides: TGTGCCAGCGCATACAGGGATAGCAATCAGCCCCAGCATTTT.

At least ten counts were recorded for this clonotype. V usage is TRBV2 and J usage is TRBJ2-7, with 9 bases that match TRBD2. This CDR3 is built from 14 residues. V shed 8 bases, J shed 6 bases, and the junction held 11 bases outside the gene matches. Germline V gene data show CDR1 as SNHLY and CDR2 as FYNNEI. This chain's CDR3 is CASRRGGALGEQYF. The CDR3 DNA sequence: TGTGCCAGCCGCCGCGGGGGGGCTCTCGGCGAGCAGTACTTC.

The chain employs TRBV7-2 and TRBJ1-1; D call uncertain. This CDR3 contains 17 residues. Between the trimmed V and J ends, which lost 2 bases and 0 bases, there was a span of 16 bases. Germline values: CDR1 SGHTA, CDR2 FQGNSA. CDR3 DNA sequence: TGTGCCAGCAGCTTATCTCGAACAGCTCTCATGAACACTGAAGCTTTCTTT. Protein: CASSLSRTALMNTEAFF.

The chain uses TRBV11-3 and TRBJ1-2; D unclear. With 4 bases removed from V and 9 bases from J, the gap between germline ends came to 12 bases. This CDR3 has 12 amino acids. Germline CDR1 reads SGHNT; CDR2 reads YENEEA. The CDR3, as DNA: TGTGCCAGCAGCTACGACCCGAGGAGCTACACCTTC. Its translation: CASSYDPRSYTF.

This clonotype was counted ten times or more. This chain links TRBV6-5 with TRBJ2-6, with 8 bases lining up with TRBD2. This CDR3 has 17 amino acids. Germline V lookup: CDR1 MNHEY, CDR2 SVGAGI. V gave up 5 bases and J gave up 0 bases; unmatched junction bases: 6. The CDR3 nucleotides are TGTGCCAGCAGTCAAATAGCGGGATTCTCTGGGGCCAACGTCCTGACTTTC. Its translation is CASSQIAGFSGANVLTF.

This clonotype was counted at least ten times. This CDR3 is CSVERDGWSEQYF. Written as DNA, the CDR3 is TGCAGCGTTGAACGGGACGGTTGGTCCGAGCAGTACTTC. The chain couples TRBV29-1 to TRBJ2-7, with D tentatively TRBD1 or TRBD2 (5 bases each). Trimming removed 2 bases at V and 6 bases at J, with 14 bases between. Germline lookup yields CDR1 SQVTM and CDR2 ANQGSEA. This CDR3 comprises 13 residues.

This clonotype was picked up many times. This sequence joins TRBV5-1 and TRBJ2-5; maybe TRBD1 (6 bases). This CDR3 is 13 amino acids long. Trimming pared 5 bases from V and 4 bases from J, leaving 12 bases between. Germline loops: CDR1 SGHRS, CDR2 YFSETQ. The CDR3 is CASRYRERETQYF. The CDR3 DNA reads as TGCGCCAGCAGGTACAGGGAGCGAGAGACCCAGTACTTC. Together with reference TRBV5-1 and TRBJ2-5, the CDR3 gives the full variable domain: KAGVTQTPRYLIKTRGQQVTLSCSPISGHRSVSWYQQTPGQGLQFLFEYFSETQRNKGNFPGRFSGRQFSNSRSEMNVSTLELGDSALYLCASRYRERETQYFGPGTRLLVL.

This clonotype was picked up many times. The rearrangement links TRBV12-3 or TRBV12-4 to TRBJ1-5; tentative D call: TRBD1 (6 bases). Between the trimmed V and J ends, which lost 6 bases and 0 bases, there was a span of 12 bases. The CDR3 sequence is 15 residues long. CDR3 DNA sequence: TGTGCCAGCAGACGGACAGAGTATAGCAATCAGCCCCAGCATTTT. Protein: CASRRTEYSNQPQHF.

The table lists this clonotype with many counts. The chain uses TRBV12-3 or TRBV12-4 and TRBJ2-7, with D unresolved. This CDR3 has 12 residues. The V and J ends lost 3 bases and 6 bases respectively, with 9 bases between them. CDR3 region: CASSFGLSEQYF. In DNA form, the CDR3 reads TGTGCCAGCAGTTTTGGTCTCTCCGAGCAGTACTTC.

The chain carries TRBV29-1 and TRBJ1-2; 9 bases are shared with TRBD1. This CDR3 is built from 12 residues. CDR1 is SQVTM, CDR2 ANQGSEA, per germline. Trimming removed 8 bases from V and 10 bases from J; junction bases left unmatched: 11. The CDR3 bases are TGCAGCCCCAGGACAGGGGATGTCTACTACACCTTC. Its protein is CSPRTGDVYYTF.

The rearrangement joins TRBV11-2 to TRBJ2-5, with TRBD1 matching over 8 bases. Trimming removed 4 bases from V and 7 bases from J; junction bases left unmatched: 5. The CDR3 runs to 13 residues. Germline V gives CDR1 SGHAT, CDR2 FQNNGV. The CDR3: CASSSQGAWTQYF. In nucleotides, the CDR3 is TGTGCCAGCAGCTCTCAGGGGGCCTGGACCCAGTACTTC.

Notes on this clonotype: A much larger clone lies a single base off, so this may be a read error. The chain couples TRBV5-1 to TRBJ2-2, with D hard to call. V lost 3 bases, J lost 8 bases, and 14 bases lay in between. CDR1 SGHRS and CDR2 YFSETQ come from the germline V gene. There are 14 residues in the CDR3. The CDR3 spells CASSSQACPGELFF. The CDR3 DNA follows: TGCGCCAGCAGCTCACAAGCCTGTCCGGGGGAGCTGTTTTTT.

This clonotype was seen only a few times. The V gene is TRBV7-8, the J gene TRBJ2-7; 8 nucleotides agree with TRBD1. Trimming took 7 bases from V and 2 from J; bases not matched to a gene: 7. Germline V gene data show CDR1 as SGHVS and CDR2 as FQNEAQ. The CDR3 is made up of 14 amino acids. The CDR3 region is CASKTGGSAYEQYF. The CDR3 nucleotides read TGTGCCAGCAAAACAGGGGGTTCCGCCTACGAGCAGTACTTC.

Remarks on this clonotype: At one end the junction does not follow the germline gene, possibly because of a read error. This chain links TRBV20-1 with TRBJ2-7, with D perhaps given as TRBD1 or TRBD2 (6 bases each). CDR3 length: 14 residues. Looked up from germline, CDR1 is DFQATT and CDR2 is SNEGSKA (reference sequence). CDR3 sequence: CSTSSLGGRPEQYF. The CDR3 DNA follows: TGCAGTACTAGCAGTCTGGGGGGCAGACCCGAGCAGTACTTC.

CDR3 in DNA: TGCAGTGCTAGAGATCAAGACCGAGGCTCCTACGAGCAGTACTTC. This gives the protein CSARDQDRGSYEQYF. The chain links TRBV20-1 to TRBJ2-7; no clear D gene. The CDR3 sequence is 15 residues long. Per the germline V gene, CDR1 is DFQATT and CDR2 is SNEGSKA (reference sequence). The germline V and J ends were trimmed by 0 bases and 0 bases, with 12 bases remaining between them.